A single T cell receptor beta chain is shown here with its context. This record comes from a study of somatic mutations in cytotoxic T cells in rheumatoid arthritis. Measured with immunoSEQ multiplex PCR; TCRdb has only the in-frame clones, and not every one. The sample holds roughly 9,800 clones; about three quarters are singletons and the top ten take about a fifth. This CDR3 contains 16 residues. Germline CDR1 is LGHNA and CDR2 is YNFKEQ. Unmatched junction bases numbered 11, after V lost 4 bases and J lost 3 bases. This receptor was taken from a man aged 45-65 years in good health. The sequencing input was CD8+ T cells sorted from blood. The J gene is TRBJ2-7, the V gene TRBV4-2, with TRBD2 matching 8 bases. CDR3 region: CASSPPNLAGYYEQYF. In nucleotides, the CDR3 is TGTGCCAGCAGCCCCCCAAACCTAGCGGGTTACTACGAGCAGTACTTC.